This record looks at one T cell receptor beta chain sequence and its context. Its antigen is unknown. The CDR3 consists of 15 residues. Germline V gives CDR1 SGHTA, CDR2 FQGNSA. V was pared by 7 bases and J by 5 bases, with 3 bases of the junction left unmatched. The record originates from a study of Ad26.COV2.S vaccination and SARS-CoV-2 variants. Study information: A COV1001 Ad26.COV2.S trial-arm participant provided the sample. Once, or twice with 56 days between doses, Ad26.COV2.S was given intramuscularly. Regarding the study as a whole: Non-spike TCR breadth was similar in vaccine and placebo recipients. Analyses of TCR breadth and depth may have underestimated total T cell responses.

The treatment here: some 20 received Ad26.COV2.S at low or high dose, single or two shots; a few received placebo; per-sample allocation not given. The investigators took samples on day 63 after the first vaccine or placebo injection. Sequencing used immunoSEQ multiplex PCR; TCRdb keeps in-frame clones, though not all of them. Altogether some 390,000 clones are present, around 89% being singletons, with the ten largest covering 1.5% to 2%. The TCR comes from a person aged 18-60 years who received the Ad26.COV2.S COVID-19 vaccine or a placebo. The chain carries TRBV7-2 and TRBJ2-2; 14 bases fit TRBD2. This sample comprised peripheral blood, obtained in a trial of Ad26.COV2.S vaccine versus placebo. The CDR3 sequence is CASTRTSGRTGELFF. The CDR3 DNA reads TGTGCCAGCACTAGGACTAGCGGGAGGACCGGGGAGCTGTTTTTT.